Below, 15 T cell receptor beta chains from the same sample are listed, as sequenced in a study of cytomegalovirus exposure and HLA in healthy donors. The PCR was carried out with 60 Vbeta primers and 13 Jbeta primers. Some clones are missing from TCRdb's copy, which holds only in-frame ones; the method was immunoSEQ multiplex PCR. The repertoire holds about 150,000 clones, with 84% as singletons. Sequencing was performed on PBMCs. These receptors came from a man younger than 35 in good health and CMV-seronegative.

The genes are TRBV28 and TRBJ2-2; TRBD1 is a possible D gene (6 bases). Between the trimmed V and J ends, which lost 7 bases and 1 base, there was a span of 22 bases. The V gene's germline CDR1 is MDHEN and CDR2 SYDVKM. CDR3 length: 18 residues. CDR3 protein: CASTLRGTGHLNTGELFF. CDR3 bases: TGTGCCAGCACCCTACGGGGTACGGGACACCTGAACACCGGGGAGCTGTTTTTT. The entire variable domain, with the rest obtained from reference TRBV28 and TRBJ2-2, is as follows: DVKVTQSSRYLVKRTGEKVFLECVQDMDHENMFWYRQDPGLGLRLIYFSYDVKMKEKGDIPEGYSVSREKKERFSLILESASTNQTSMYLCASTLRGTGHLNTGELFFGEGSRLTVL.

The chain uses TRBV7-6 and TRBJ2-1; 14 bases are a match to TRBD2. The CDR3 spans 15 residues. Germline V CDR1 and CDR2: SGHVS, FNYEAQ. With 7 bases clipped from V and 3 bases from J, the junction kept 2 bases outside the gene matches. CDR3 sequence reads: CASTGLAGGYNEQFF. CDR3 sequence (DNA): TGTGCCAGCACCGGACTAGCGGGAGGCTACAATGAGCAGTTCTTC.

The gene calls are TRBV9 and TRBJ2-1; 8 nucleotides align to TRBD2. Germline CDR1 and CDR2: SGDLS and YYNGEE. This CDR3 contains 14 residues. The V segment lost 4 bases and the J segment 9 bases; nucleotides outside the gene matches: 9. This CDR3 is CASSQAGARSEQFF. DNA for the CDR3: TGTGCCAGCAGCCAAGCGGGAGCTAGGAGTGAGCAGTTCTTC.

The chain uses TRBV27 and TRBJ1-5, with D possibly TRBD1 on 6 matching bases. Per the germline V gene, CDR1 is MNHEY and CDR2 is SMNVEV (reference sequence). The CDR3 covers 14 residues. V was shortened by 2 bases and J by 7 bases, with 12 bases between the two germline ends. The CDR3 DNA follows: TGTGCCAGCAGTTTAGGGGGGGCTCGGCAGCCCCAGCATTTT. It yields the protein CASSLGGARQPQHF.

This clone appeared a few times. V and J are TRBV5-1 and TRBJ2-1; TRBD2 matches 15 bases. Trimming took 4 bases from V and 4 from J; bases not matched to a gene: 3. CDR1 SGHRS and CDR2 YFSETQ come from the germline V gene. This CDR3 has 16 amino acids. CDR3 amino acids: CASSGGLAGGYNEQFF. The CDR3 nucleotides read TGCGCCAGCAGCGGAGGACTAGCGGGGGGGTACAATGAGCAGTTCTTC.

This sequence joins TRBV2 and TRBJ2-3; 8 bases map to TRBD2. The junction had 10 bases not matched to a gene; V was cut back by 8 bases and J by 0 bases. CDR3 length equals 16 residues. Germline CDR1 SNHLY, CDR2 FYNNEI. The CDR3 sequence: CASFLRGGFSTDTQYF. The CDR3 DNA reads TGTGCCAGCTTCCTACGGGGGGGCTTTAGCACAGATACGCAGTATTTT.

The CDR3 loop is CASSVQGAAQETQYF. CDR3 sequence (DNA): TGTGCCAGCAGCGTTCAAGGGGCGGCCCAAGAGACCCAGTACTTC. The chain has TRBV9 and TRBJ2-5; possible D gene TRBD1, 5 bases. Germline V gene lookup returns CDR1 SGDLS and CDR2 YYNGEE. The CDR3 contains 15 residues. Trimming pared 2 bases from V and 1 base from J, leaving 12 bases between.

This clone occurred once. The chain is built from TRBV5-4 and TRBJ2-1; 11 nucleotides line up with TRBD2. J was trimmed by 3 bases and V by 4 bases; bases with no gene match: 3. Germline V CDR1 and CDR2: SGHNT, YYREEE (reference sequence). The CDR3 covers 15 residues. CDR3 amino acids: CASSTTSGSYNEQFF. For the CDR3, the DNA is TGTGCCAGCAGCACAACTAGCGGGAGCTACAATGAGCAGTTCTTC. The full variable domain, in which reference TRBV5-4 and TRBJ2-1 provide the parts outside the CDR3, is ETGVTQSPTHLIKTRGQQVTLRCSSQSGHNTVSWYQQALGQGPQFIFQYYREEENGRGNFPPRFSGLQFPNYSSELNVNALELDDSALYLCASSTTSGSYNEQFFGPGTRLTVL.

The sample holds a few counts of this clone. Written as DNA, the CDR3 is TGCGCCAGCAGAAGGACAGGGGGTGTTCGGAACACTGAAGCTTTCTTT. Protein: CASRRTGGVRNTEAFF. The chain links TRBV4-1 to TRBJ1-1; 10 bases match TRBD1. Trimming at V came to 6 bases and at J to 1 base, leaving 8 bases not matched to a gene. Germline V gene data show CDR1 as MGHRA and CDR2 as YSYEKL. CDR3 size: 16 residues.

This chain uses TRBV14 with TRBJ1-2; no clear D gene. From germline, CDR1 is SGHDN and CDR2 FVKESK. Trimming left V 1 base short and J 5 bases short, with 17 bases between. The CDR3 is 16 residues long. CDR3 nucleotide sequence: TGTGCCAGCAGCCAAGGATTAGCGGGAGAGGGATATGGCTACACCTTC. The encoded protein is CASSQGLAGEGYGYTF. The full variable domain, in which reference TRBV14 and TRBJ1-2 provide the parts outside the CDR3, is EAGVTQFPSHSVIEKGQTVTLRCDPISGHDNLYWYRRVMGKEIKFLLHFVKESKQDESGMPNNRFLAERTGGTYSTLKVQPAELEDSGVYFCASSQGLAGEGYGYTFGSGTRLTVV.

The chain couples TRBV5-1 to TRBJ2-3; perhaps TRBD1 as D (7 bases). CDR3 size: 14 residues. Germline lookup yields CDR1 SGHRS and CDR2 YFSETQ. The germline V and J ends were trimmed by 6 bases and 0 bases, with 11 bases remaining between them. Here the CDR3 reads CASTGGLSTDTQYF. The CDR3 DNA follows: TGCGCCAGCACAGGGGGGCTGAGCACAGATACGCAGTATTTT.

The J gene is TRBJ1-2, the V gene TRBV19; D is perhaps TRBD1 (6 bases). The CDR3 has 12 amino acids. V was pared by 8 bases and J by 6 bases, with 13 bases between. The germline gives CDR1 LNHDA, CDR2 SQIVND (reference sequence). The CDR3 bases are TGTGCCAGTTACAGGGTCCAGGATGGCTACACCTTC. It codes for CASYRVQDGYTF.

The rearrangement uses TRBV7-9 and TRBJ2-3; the D is unclear. CDR1 and CDR2 from the germline V gene are SEHNR and FQNEAQ (reference sequence). The V gene lost 2 bases and the J gene lost 3 bases, with 9 bases spanning the gap. This CDR3 has 14 amino acids. The CDR3 DNA reads TGTGCCAGCAGCTTAAGTCTACTTACAGATACGCAGTATTTT. Protein product: CASSLSLLTDTQYF.

The chain carries TRBV10-3 and TRBJ1-2; TRBD1 aligns across 7 bases. Germline CDR1 ENHRY, CDR2 SYGVKD. With 7 bases clipped from V and 0 bases from J, the junction kept 14 bases outside the gene matches. This CDR3 contains 17 residues. CDR3 coding DNA: TGTGCCATCATGCGAAGAACAGGGGAGATTTCTAACTATGGCTACACCTTC. It specifies CAIMRRTGEISNYGYTF.

The chain couples TRBV28 to TRBJ2-7, with TRBD1 identical over 10 bases. V was pared by 6 bases and J by 2 bases, with 7 bases of the junction left unmatched. This CDR3 contains 15 residues. Germline-derived CDR1 and CDR2 are MDHEN and SYDVKM. Written as DNA, the CDR3 is TGTGCCAGCAGGGGGGCGACAGGGGGCACCTACGAGCAGTACTTC. Protein: CASRGATGGTYEQYF.